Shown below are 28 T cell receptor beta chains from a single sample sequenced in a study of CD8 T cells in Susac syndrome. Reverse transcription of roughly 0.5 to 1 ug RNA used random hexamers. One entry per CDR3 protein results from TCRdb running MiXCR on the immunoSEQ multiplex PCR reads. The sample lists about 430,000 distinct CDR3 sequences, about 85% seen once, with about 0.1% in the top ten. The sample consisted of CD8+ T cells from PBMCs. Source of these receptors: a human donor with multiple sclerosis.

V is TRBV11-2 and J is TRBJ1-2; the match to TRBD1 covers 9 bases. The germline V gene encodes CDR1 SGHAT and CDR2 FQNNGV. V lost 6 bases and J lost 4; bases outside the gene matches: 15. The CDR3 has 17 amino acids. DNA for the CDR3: TGTGCCAGCAGTCGAACTACAGGGGGCTGGGACCGCTATGGCTACACCTTC. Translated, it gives CASSRTTGGWDRYGYTF.

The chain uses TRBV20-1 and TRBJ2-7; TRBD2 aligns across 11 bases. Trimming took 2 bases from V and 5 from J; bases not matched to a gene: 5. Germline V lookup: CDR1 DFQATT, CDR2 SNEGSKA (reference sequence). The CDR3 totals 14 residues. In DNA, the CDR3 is TGCAGTGCTAGACGACTAGCGGGACCTGACGAGCAGTACTTC. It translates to CSARRLAGPDEQYF.

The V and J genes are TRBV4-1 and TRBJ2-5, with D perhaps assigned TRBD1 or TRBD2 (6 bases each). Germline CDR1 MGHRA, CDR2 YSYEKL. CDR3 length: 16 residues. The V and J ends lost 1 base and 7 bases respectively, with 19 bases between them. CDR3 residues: CASSQGGGQRPGTQYF. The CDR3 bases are TGCGCCAGCAGCCAAGGGGGAGGACAGCGGCCGGGGACCCAGTACTTC.

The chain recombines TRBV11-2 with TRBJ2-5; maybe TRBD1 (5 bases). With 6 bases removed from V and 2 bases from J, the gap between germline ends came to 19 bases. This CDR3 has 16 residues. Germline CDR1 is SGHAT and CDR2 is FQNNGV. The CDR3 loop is CASRIGVGQLQETQYF. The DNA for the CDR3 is TGTGCCAGCAGAATAGGGGTGGGGCAGCTACAAGAGACCCAGTACTTC.

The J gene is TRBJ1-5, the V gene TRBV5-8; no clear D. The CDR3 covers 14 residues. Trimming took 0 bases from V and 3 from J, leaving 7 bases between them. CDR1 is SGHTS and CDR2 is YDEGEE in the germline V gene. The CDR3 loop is CASSLVAYNQPQHF. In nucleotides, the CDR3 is TGTGCCAGCAGCTTGGTGGCTTACAATCAGCCCCAGCATTTT.

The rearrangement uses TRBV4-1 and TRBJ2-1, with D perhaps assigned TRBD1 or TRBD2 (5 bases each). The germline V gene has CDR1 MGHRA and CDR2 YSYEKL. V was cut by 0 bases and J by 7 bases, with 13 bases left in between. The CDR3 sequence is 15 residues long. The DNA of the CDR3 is TGCGCCAGCAGCCAAGAGTACGGGGCTCCAAATGAGCAGTTCTTC. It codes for CASSQEYGAPNEQFF.

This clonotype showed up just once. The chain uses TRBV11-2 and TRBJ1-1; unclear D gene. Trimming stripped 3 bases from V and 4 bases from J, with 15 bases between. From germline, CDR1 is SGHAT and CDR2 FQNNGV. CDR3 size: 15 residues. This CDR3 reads CASSFQEGVGTEAFF. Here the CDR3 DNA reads TGTGCCAGCAGCTTCCAAGAGGGCGTGGGCACTGAAGCTTTCTTT.

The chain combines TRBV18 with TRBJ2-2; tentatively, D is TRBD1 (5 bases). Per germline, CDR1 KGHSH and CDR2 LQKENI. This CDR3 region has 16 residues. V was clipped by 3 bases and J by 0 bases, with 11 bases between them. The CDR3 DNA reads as TGTGCCAGCTCACCGAAACAGGTGACGAACACCGGGGAGCTGTTTTTT. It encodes CASSPKQVTNTGELFF.

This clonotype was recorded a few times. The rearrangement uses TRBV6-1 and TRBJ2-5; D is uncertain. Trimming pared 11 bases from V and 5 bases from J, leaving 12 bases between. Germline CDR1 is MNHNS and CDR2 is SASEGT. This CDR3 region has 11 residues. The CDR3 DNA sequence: TGTGCCTGCTTGGTGGGGGAGACCCAGTACTTC. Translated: CACLVGETQYF.

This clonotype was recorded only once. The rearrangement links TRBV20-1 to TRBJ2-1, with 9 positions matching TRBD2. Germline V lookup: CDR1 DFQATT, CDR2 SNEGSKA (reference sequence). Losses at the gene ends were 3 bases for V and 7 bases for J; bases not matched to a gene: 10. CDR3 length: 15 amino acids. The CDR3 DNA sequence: TGCAGTGCTAGGGTAATAGCGGGGGTTGTGAATGAGCAGTTCTTC. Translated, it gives CSARVIAGVVNEQFF.

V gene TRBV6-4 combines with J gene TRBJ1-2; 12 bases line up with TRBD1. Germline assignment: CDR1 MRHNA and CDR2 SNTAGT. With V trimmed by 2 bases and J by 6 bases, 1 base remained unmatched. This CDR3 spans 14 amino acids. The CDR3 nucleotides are TGTGCCAGCAGTGACGGGACAGGGGGCGATGGCTACACCTTC. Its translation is CASSDGTGGDGYTF.

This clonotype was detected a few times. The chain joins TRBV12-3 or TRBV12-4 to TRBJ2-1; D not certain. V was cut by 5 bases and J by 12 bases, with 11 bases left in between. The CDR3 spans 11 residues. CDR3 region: CASSTTGRQFF. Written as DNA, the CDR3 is TGTGCCAGCAGTACGACCGGAAGGCAGTTCTTC.

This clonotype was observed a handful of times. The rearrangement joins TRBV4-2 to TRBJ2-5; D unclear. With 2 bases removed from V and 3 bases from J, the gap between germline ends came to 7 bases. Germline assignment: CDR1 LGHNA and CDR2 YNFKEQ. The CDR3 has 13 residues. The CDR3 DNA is TGTGCCAGCAGCCAAAGCATAGAAGAGACCCAGTACTTC. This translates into CASSQSIEETQYF.

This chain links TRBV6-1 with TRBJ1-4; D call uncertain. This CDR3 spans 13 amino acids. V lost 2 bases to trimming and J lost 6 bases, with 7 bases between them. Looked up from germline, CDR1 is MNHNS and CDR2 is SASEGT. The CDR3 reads CASSELRDEKLFF. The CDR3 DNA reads TGTGCCAGCAGTGAATTGCGCGATGAAAAACTGTTTTTT.

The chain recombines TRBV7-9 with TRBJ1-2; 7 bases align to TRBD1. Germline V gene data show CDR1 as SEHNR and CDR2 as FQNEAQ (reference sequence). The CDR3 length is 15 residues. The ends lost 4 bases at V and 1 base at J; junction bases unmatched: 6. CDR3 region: CASSSTGNYNYGYTF. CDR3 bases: TGTGCCAGCAGCTCGACAGGGAACTATAACTATGGCTACACCTTC.

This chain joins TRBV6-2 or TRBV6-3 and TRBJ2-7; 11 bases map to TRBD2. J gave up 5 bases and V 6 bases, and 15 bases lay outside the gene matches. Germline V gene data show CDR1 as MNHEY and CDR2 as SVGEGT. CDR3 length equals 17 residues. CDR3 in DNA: TGTGCCAGCAGCCTCGGGACTAGCGGTACCTCTCCCCACGAGCAGTACTTC. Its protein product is CASSLGTSGTSPHEQYF.

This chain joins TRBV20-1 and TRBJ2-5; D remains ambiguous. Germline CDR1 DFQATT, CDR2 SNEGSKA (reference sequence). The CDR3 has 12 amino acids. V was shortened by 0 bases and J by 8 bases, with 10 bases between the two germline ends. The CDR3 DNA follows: TGCAGTGCTAGAGATAGTGGTCCAACCCAGTACTTC. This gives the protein CSARDSGPTQYF.

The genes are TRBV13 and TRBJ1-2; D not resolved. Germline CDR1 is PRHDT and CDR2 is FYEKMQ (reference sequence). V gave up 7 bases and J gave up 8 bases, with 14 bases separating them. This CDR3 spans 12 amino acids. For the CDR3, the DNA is TGTGCCAGCAACTCCCCGAGTGGAGGCTACACCTTC. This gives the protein CASNSPSGGYTF.

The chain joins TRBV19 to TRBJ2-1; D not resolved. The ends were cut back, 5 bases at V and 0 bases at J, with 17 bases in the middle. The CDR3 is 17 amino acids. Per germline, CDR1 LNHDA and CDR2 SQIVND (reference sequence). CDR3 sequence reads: CASSLYLKGSSYNEQFF. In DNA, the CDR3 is TGTGCCAGTAGTCTCTACTTAAAGGGAAGCTCCTACAATGAGCAGTTCTTC.

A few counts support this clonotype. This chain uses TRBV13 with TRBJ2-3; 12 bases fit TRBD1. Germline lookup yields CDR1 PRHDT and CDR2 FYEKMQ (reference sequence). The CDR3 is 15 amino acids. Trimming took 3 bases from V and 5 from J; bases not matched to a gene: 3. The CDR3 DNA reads TGTGCCAGCAGCTTGGGACAGGGGGCTGTAGATACGCAGTATTTT. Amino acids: CASSLGQGAVDTQYF.

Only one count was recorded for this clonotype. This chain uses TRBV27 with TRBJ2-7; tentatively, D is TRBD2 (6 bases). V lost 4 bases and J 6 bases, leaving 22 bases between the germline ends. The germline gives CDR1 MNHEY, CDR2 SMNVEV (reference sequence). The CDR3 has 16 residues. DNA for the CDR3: TGTGCCAGCAGTTCCCTCCCCGTGGGGGGACCCGGCGAGCAGTACTTC. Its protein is CASSSLPVGGPGEQYF.

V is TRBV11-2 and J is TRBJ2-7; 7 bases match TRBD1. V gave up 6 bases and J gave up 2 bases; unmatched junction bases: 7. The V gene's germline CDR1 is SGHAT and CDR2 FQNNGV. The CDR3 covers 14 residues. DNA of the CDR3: TGTGCCAGCAGGGGACCCGACAGGGCCTACGAGCAGTACTTC. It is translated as CASRGPDRAYEQYF.

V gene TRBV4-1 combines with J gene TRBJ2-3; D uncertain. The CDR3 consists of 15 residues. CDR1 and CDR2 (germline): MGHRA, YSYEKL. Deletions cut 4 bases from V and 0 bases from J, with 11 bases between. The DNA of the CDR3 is TGCGCCAGCAGCCTTCCGGACGGAAGCACAGATACGCAGTATTTT. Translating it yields CASSLPDGSTDTQYF.

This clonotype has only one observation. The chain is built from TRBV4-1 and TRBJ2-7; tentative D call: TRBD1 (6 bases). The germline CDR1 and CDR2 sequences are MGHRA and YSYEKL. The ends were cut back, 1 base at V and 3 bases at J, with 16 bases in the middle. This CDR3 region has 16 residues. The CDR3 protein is CASSQGGATGFYEQYF. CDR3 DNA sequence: TGCGCCAGCAGCCAAGGAGGGGCTACAGGGTTCTACGAGCAGTACTTC.

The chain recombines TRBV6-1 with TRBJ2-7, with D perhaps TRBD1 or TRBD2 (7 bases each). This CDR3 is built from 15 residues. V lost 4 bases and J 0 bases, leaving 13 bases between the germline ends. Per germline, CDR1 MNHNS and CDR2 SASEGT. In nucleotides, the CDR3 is TGTGCCAGCAGTGCGGGGGAGGGGGCCTCCTACGAGCAGTACTTC. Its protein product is CASSAGEGASYEQYF.

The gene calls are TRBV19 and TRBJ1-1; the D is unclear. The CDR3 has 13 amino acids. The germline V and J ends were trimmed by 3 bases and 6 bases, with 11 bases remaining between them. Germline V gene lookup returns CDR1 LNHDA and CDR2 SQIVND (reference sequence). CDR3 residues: CASSIVLSAEAFF. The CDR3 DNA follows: TGTGCCAGTAGTATTGTTTTATCGGCTGAAGCTTTCTTT.

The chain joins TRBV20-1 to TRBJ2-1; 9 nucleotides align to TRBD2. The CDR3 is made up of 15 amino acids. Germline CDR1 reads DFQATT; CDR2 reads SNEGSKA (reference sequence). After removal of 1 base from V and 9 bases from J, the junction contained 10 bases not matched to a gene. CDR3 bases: TGCAGTGCTAGAGGGGCTAGCGGGGCTCTTAGTGAGCAGTTCTTC. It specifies CSARGASGALSEQFF.

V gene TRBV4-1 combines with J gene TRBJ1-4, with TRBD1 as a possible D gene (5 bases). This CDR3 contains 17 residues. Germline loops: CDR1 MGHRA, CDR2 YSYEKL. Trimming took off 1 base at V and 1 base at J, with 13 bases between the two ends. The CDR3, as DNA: TGCGCCAGCAGCCAAGGGGACGGGGGGGTAACTAATGAAAAACTGTTTTTT. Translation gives CASSQGDGGVTNEKLFF.